These 10 T cell receptor beta chains were all obtained from the same sample, sequenced in a study of cytomegalovirus exposure and HLA in healthy donors. In the PCR, 60 Vbeta and 13 Jbeta primers were used. Method: immunoSEQ multiplex PCR; TCRdb's copy keeps in-frame clones and lacks some. The sample gives over 150,000 clones, roughly four fifths of which show up once; approximately 11% is in the top ten. Sample: PBMCs. These TCRs come from a man aged 50-60 years in good health and CMV-seropositive.

This chain uses TRBV2 with TRBJ1-5, with a possible D match to TRBD1 (5 bases). Germline CDR1 reads SNHLY; CDR2 reads FYNNEI. Trimming left V 4 bases short and J 5 bases short, with 9 bases between. The CDR3 length is 13 residues. The CDR3 DNA reads as TGTGCCAGCAGTGTAGGGGCCGATCAGCCCCAGCATTTT. Translating it yields CASSVGADQPQHF.

The J gene is TRBJ1-4, the V gene TRBV13; D not certain. The V end was cut by 5 bases, the J end by 8 bases, with 27 bases between. The CDR3 sequence is 18 residues long. Per germline, CDR1 PRHDT and CDR2 FYEKMQ (reference sequence). CDR3 residues: CASSHYISRRAREEKLFF. The CDR3, as DNA: TGTGCCAGCAGCCATTACATTTCGAGAAGGGCGCGGGAGGAAAAACTGTTTTTT. Full variable domain (outside the CDR3, taken from reference TRBV13 and TRBJ1-4): AAGVIQSPRHLIKEKRETATLKCYPIPRHDTVYWYQQGPGQDPQFLISFYEKMQSDKGSIPDRFSAQQFSDYHSELNMSSLELGDSALYFCASSHYISRRAREEKLFFGSGTQLSVL.

The rearrangement links TRBV6-5 to TRBJ2-2; 7 bases map to TRBD1. The CDR3 covers 15 residues. The germline CDR1 and CDR2 sequences are MNHEY and SVGAGI. The V gene end was trimmed by 5 bases and the J gene end by 2 bases; junction bases not matched to a gene: 5. CDR3 amino acids: CASSRGQVNTGELFF. CDR3 DNA: TGTGCCAGCAGTCGAGGACAGGTTAACACCGGGGAGCTGTTTTTT.

The V gene is TRBV6-7, the J gene TRBJ2-7; 14 nucleotides align to TRBD2. TRBV6-7 belongs to the ORF category, with a function that is uncertain. With 0 bases clipped from V and 2 bases from J, the junction kept 21 bases outside the gene matches. This CDR3 has 23 amino acids. Here the CDR3 DNA reads TGTGCCAGCAGTTACTCCGGGACTAGCGGGAGAGGCTCTTGGGGCGGGGTAACCTACGAGCAGTACTTC. Its translation: CASSYSGTSGRGSWGGVTYEQYF.

This chain connects TRBV28 to TRBJ2-7, with D unresolved. Germline CDR1 MDHEN, CDR2 SYDVKM. The V end was cut by 2 bases, the J end by 9 bases, with 11 bases between. This CDR3 has 12 amino acids. This CDR3 is CASSLPGLGQYF. The CDR3 DNA follows: TGTGCCAGCAGTTTACCGGGTCTTGGGCAGTACTTC.

This chain links TRBV11-2 with TRBJ2-7; no reliable D call. Trimming left V 5 bases short and J 0 bases short, with 2 bases between. CDR1 is SGHAT and CDR2 is FQNNGV in the germline V gene. The CDR3 contains 11 residues. DNA of the CDR3: TGTGCCAGCAGCCACTCCTACGAGCAGTACTTC. Amino acid sequence: CASSHSYEQYF.

CDR3 DNA: TGTGCCAGCAGTCCGGAAGTCGATTACAGGGTGAGCTATGGCTACACCTTC. This sequence encodes CASSPEVDYRVSYGYTF. This chain joins TRBV27 and TRBJ1-2, with D tentatively TRBD1 (6 bases). Germline V lookup: CDR1 MNHEY, CDR2 SMNVEV (reference sequence). V lost 5 bases, J lost 4 bases, and 23 bases lay in between. CDR3 size: 17 residues.

J is TRBJ2-7 and V is TRBV4-2, with 8 bases aligning to TRBD2. The CDR3 length is 15 residues. CDR1 is LGHNA, CDR2 YNFKEQ, per germline. J gave up 3 bases and V 1 base, and 5 bases lay outside the gene matches. Written as DNA, the CDR3 is TGTGCCAGCAGCCAAGTCCCCGGGGGGGACTACGAGCAGTACTTC. This gives the protein CASSQVPGGDYEQYF.

The chain has TRBV7-9 and TRBJ2-4; 11 bases line up with TRBD2. Germline V gene data show CDR1 as SEHNR and CDR2 as FQNEAQ (reference sequence). This CDR3 contains 18 residues. The ends lost 1 base at V and 3 bases at J; junction bases unmatched: 8. The CDR3 nucleotides read TGTGCCAGCAGCTTAGGGCGCCTAGCGGGAGGTGGCAAAAACATTCAGTACTTC. Translated: CASSLGRLAGGGKNIQYF.

This clone appeared once. This chain uses TRBV18 with TRBJ2-7; 8 bases are shared with TRBD1. V shed 5 bases and J 2 bases; nucleotides not matched to a gene: 5. This CDR3 has 14 residues. In germline, CDR1 is KGHSH, CDR2 LQKENI. CDR3 in amino acids: CASSTDREAYEQYF. The CDR3 DNA is TGTGCCAGCTCAACGGACAGGGAAGCCTACGAGCAGTACTTC.